Given below is one T cell receptor beta chain in context. Sequencing was performed with immunoSEQ multiplex PCR; in TCRdb, only in-frame clones are kept and a portion is missing. The profile shows 80,000 or so clones, roughly 91% of them singletons. The sample belongs to a study of brain T cells in children with intractable seizures. The CDR3 is 15 residues long. Germline lookup yields CDR1 ENHRY and CDR2 SYGVKD. Trimming took off 0 bases at V and 6 bases at J, with 12 bases between the two ends. The sequenced sample was peripheral blood, obtained at surgery. V and J are TRBV10-3 and TRBJ1-5; maybe TRBD1 (6 bases). The source of this sequence is a boy in the first two years of life with tuberous sclerosis and intractable seizures. Here the CDR3 DNA reads TGTGCCATCAGTGAGTCTAACAGGGAGGCTCAGCCCCAGCATTTT. Encoded protein: CAISESNREAQPQHF.